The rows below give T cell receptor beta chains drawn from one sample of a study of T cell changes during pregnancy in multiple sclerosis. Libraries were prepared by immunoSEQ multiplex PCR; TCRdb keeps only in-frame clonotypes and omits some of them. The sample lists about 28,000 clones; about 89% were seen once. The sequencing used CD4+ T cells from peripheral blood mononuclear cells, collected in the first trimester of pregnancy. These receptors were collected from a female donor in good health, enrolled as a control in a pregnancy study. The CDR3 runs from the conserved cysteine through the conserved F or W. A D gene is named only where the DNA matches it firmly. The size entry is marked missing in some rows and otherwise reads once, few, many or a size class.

CDR3nt: TGCGCCAGCAGCCCGAATTCGGGAGAGGGGACTGAAGCTTTCTTT; CDR3aa: CASSPNSGEGTEAFF; abundance: NA; j_gene: TRBJ1-1; v_gene: TRBV5-1; d_gene: NA
CDR3nt: TGTGCCAGCAGACAGGGTTTAAGGGAAAAACTGTTTTTT; CDR3aa: CASRQGLREKLFF; abundance: NA; j_gene: TRBJ1-4; v_gene: TRBV2; d_gene: NA
CDR3nt: TGTGCCAGCAGTTACTCTAGCGGGAACTCCTACAATGAGCAGTTCTTC; CDR3aa: CASSYSSGNSYNEQFF; abundance: NA; j_gene: TRBJ2-1; v_gene: TRBV6-5; d_gene: TRBD2
CDR3nt: TGCGCCAGCAGCTTGGGGACAGGGTACACCGGGGAGCTGTTTTTT; CDR3aa: CASSLGTGYTGELFF; abundance: NA; j_gene: TRBJ2-2; v_gene: TRBV5-1; d_gene: TRBD1
CDR3nt: TGTGCCACCTTAACCGGACTAGCGGGGGGGCGCGAGCAGTACTTC; CDR3aa: CATLTGLAGGREQYF; abundance: NA; j_gene: TRBJ2-7; v_gene: TRBV2; d_gene: TRBD2
CDR3nt: TGTGCCAGCAGCTTTTCGACAGTGGCTAATGAAAAACTGTTTTTT; CDR3aa: CASSFSTVANEKLFF; abundance: once; j_gene: TRBJ1-4; v_gene: TRBV7-8; d_gene: NA
CDR3nt: TGTGCCAGCAGTCCGGGACTAGCGGCCCTCGAGCAGTACTTC; CDR3aa: CASSPGLAALEQYF; abundance: few; j_gene: TRBJ2-7; v_gene: TRBV27; d_gene: TRBD2
CDR3nt: TGCAGCGTGGCTGACAGGGACCCCCTGAACACTGAAGCTTTCTTT; CDR3aa: CSVADRDPLNTEAFF; abundance: NA; j_gene: TRBJ1-1; v_gene: TRBV29-1; d_gene: TRBD1
CDR3nt: TGTGCCAGCAGCCCAGGACAGGTCTTCAATGAGCAGTTCTTC; CDR3aa: CASSPGQVFNEQFF; abundance: NA; j_gene: TRBJ2-1; v_gene: TRBV4-2; d_gene: TRBD1
CDR3nt: TGTGCCAGCAGAACTGGACAGGGAAATTCACCCCTCCACTTT; CDR3aa: CASRTGQGNSPLHF; abundance: NA; j_gene: TRBJ1-6; v_gene: TRBV28; d_gene: TRBD1